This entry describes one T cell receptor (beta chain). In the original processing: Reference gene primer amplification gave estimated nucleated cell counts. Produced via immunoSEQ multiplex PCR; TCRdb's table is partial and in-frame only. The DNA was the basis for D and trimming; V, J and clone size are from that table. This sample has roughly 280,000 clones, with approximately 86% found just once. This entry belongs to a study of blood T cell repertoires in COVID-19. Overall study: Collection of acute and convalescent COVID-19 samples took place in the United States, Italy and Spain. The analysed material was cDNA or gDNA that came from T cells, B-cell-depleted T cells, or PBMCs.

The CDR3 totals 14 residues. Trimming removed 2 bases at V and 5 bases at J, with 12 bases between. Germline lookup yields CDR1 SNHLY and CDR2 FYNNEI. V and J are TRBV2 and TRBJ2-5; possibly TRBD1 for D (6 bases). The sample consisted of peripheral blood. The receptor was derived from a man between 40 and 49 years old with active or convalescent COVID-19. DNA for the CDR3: TGTGCCAGCAGTGAAAGGGGGAGTCTGGAGACCCAGTACTTC. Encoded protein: CASSERGSLETQYF. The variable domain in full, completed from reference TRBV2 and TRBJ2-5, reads EPEVTQTPSHQVTQMGQEVILRCVPISNHLYFYWYRQILGQKVEFLVSFYNNEISEKSEIFDDQFSVERPDGSNFTLKIRSTKLEDSAMYFCASSERGSLETQYFGPGTRLLVL.